This T cell receptor (beta chain) stems from a study of cytomegalovirus exposure and HLA in healthy donors. Study-wide results and limits: Cytomegalovirus association was listed for 150 to 200 TCR beta chains.

Both 60 Vbeta primers and 13 Jbeta primers went into the PCR. Some clones are missing from TCRdb's copy, which holds only in-frame ones; the method was immunoSEQ multiplex PCR. This repertoire shows approximately 200,000 clones, around 67% found once; its top ten account for approximately 2.8%. As concerns this clone: The antigen is not known.

CDR3 length equals 14 residues. V was cut by 3 bases and J by 8 bases, with 15 bases left in between. Germline V gives CDR1 MRHNA, CDR2 SNTAGT. J is TRBJ2-3 and V is TRBV6-4; D ambiguous. The sequence came from a woman aged 25-40 years in good health and CMV-seropositive. Sequences were obtained from PBMCs. The CDR3 is CASSEVVGLGTQYF. The CDR3, as DNA: TGTGCCAGCAGTGAGGTAGTTGGGCTTGGTACGCAGTATTTT.